The TCR beta chain under discussion was sequenced for a study of blood T cell repertoires in COVID-19. V was trimmed by 6 bases and J by 7 bases, leaving 16 bases between them. The CDR3 loop spans 14 amino acids. Germline V gene sequence: CDR1 LNHDA, CDR2 SQIVND (reference sequence). Original methodology: Counts of nucleated cells, estimated from reference gene primer amplification, were obtained. The data were produced by immunoSEQ multiplex PCR, yet TCRdb's version contains in-frame clones alone and is incomplete. V and J calls and clone size are as listed in that table; D and trimming were resolved from the DNA. This sample carries hundreds of thousands of clones, 86% of them seen once, and the ten largest clones take about 1.6%.

This clonotype was sampled from a man in his forties or fifties who had recovered from COVID-19. The V and J genes are TRBV19 and TRBJ1-5, with D maybe TRBD1 (5 bases). Sequenced: PBMCs or T cells enriched from blood (not recorded which). In nucleotides, the CDR3 is TGTGCCAGTAGCCCGATACAGGTATACCAGCCCCAGCATTTT. It specifies CASSPIQVYQPQHF.